These T cell receptor beta chains were read from a single sample in a study of patients and donors after allogeneic stem cell transplantation. TCRdb recomputed calls from the RT-PCR reads with MiXCR, one row per CDR3 protein. The top ten clones hold roughly 6.4% of a sample with roughly 940,000 distinct CDR3 sequences, approximately 18% of them seen once. The sequencing input was blood, either unsorted or a sorted T cell fraction (not recorded which). Source of these receptors: a human donor who was either an allogeneic HSCT recipient or a stem cell or donor lymphocyte infusion donor (not recorded which). It is not recorded whose cells these are; they may come from a transplant donor. Both conserved end residues are part of each CDR3. D genes are given only for firm matches. Some rows have no size entry. The others give once, few or many, or a class for an expanded clone.

j_gene	v_gene	d_gene	abundance	CDR3nt	CDR3aa
TRBJ2-1	TRBV20-1	TRBD2	few	TGCAGTGCTAGAGATCTCCTCGCGGGAGAGGCCTACAATGAGCAGTTCTTC	CSARDLLAGEAYNEQFF
TRBJ2-5	TRBV29-1	TRBD1	-	TGCAGCGTTAACACCAACCAGGGGGTACAGACCCAGTACTTC	CSVNTNQGVQTQYF
TRBJ2-5	TRBV6-1	-	few	TGTGCCAGCAGTGACAGGGGCCGGACCCAAGAGACCCAGTACTTC	CASSDRGRTQETQYF
TRBJ2-7	TRBV4-3	TRBD1	few	TGCGCCAGCAGCCAAGCGGACAGGGACCACGAGCAGTACTTC	CASSQADRDHEQYF
TRBJ1-1	TRBV20-1	-	few	TGCAGTGTCCCGATGAGAGGCGAGAACACTGAAGCTTTCTTT	CSVPMRGENTEAFF
TRBJ1-1	TRBV10-3	-	few	TGTGCCATCAGTGCGGGACAAAAGAACACTGAAGCTTTCTTT	CAISAGQKNTEAFF
TRBJ2-4	TRBV20-1	-	few	TGCAGTGCTAGAGATGGCGGGGCCTCTAACATTCAGTACTTC	CSARDGGASNIQYF
TRBJ2-7	TRBV28	TRBD1	-	TGTGCCAGCATTGACAGGGGGCCGTCCTACGAGCAGTACTTC	CASIDRGPSYEQYF
TRBJ2-3	TRBV6-2/TRBV6-3	-	few	TGTGCCAGCAGCTCCAGTTCGAATACGCAGTATTTT	CASSSSSNTQYF
TRBJ2-2	TRBV7-9	-	-	TGTGCCAGCAGCTTAGGACGGGGCCCGTTGGAGCTGTTTTTT	CASSLGRGPLELFF
TRBJ2-1	TRBV11-2	TRBD2	-	TGTGCCAGCAGCTTCCCAGCGGGGGGGTACAAAACCTCCTACAATGAGCAGTTCTTC	CASSFPAGGYKTSYNEQFF
TRBJ2-2	TRBV11-1	TRBD2	few	TGTGCCAGCAGCTTAGTCGGGCTAGCGGTCCCTCCAAGGTACACCGGGGAGCTGTTTTTT	CASSLVGLAVPPRYTGELFF
TRBJ2-1	TRBV6-1	TRBD1	few	TGTGCCAGCACCCGGACAGGGAGGATAAATGAGCAGTTCTTC	CASTRTGRINEQFF
TRBJ2-7	TRBV20-1	TRBD2	-	TGCAGTGCTAGAGATACGACTAGCGGGAGCGAGCAGTACTTC	CSARDTTSGSEQYF
TRBJ2-5	TRBV12-5	-	few	TGTGCTAGTGGTTTGGCGGACGGAGAGACCCAGTACTTC	CASGLADGETQYF
TRBJ2-3	TRBV20-1	TRBD1	-	TGCAGTGCTAGACTAAGGGCAGGGGGCCCAGATACGCAGTATTTT	CSARLRAGGPDTQYF
TRBJ2-1	TRBV6-1	TRBD2	-	TGTGCCAGCAGACATATCGGGACTAGCGGGAGCTCCTACAATGAGCAGTTCTTC	CASRHIGTSGSSYNEQFF
TRBJ1-6	TRBV12-3/TRBV12-4	-	-	TGTGCCAGCAGTCCTCGGGATTCTCAAAATTCACCCCTCCACTTT	CASSPRDSQNSPLHF
TRBJ2-2	TRBV4-2	TRBD2	few	TGTGCCAGCAGCCAGGCCTGGGAGACTAGCGGGTCCGGGGAGCTGTTTTTT	CASSQAWETSGSGELFF
TRBJ1-5	TRBV30	TRBD1	-	TGTGCCTGGACCCTCAGGGGGGGTCAGCCCCAGCATTTT	CAWTLRGGQPQHF
TRBJ1-3	TRBV12-3/TRBV12-4	-	-	TGTGCCAGCAGTCCACGGATAGACAGGGGAAACACCATATATTTT	CASSPRIDRGNTIYF
TRBJ1-3	TRBV4-1	-	few	TGCGCCAGCAGCCAAGATCTCACAGGCTCTGGAAACACCATATATTTT	CASSQDLTGSGNTIYF
TRBJ2-2	TRBV9	TRBD2	-	TGTGCCAGCAGCGTAGGGGAGGGGAAGACCGGGGAGCTGTTTTTT	CASSVGEGKTGELFF
TRBJ2-5	TRBV4-3	-	-	TGCGCCAGCAGCCAAGCCCCGGAGACCCAGTACTTC	CASSQAPETQYF
TRBJ2-2	TRBV7-2	-	-	TGTGCCAGCAGCTTAGCGCCCAGGGCGACCGGGGAGCTGTTTTTT	CASSLAPRATGELFF
TRBJ1-1	TRBV10-3	-	many	TGTGCCATCAGTGAGTCCCTGACCCTGAACACTGAAGCTTTCTTT	CAISESLTLNTEAFF
TRBJ2-3	TRBV29-1	-	-	TGCAGCGTTGAAGATAGAGGGGACGGGTCCCCAGATACGCAGTATTTT	CSVEDRGDGSPDTQYF
TRBJ1-3	TRBV15	-	few	TGTGCCACCAGCAGAGATTTATCGACAGCTTTACCTGGCACCATATATTTT	CATSRDLSTALPGTIYF
TRBJ2-3	TRBV12-3/TRBV12-4	-	many	TGTGCCAGCAGTAAACGGGGGCGCACAGATACGCAGTATTTT	CASSKRGRTDTQYF
TRBJ1-6	TRBV15	-	few	TGTGCCACCAGCAGAGTCCGGGGGGCAAAACTTTCACCCCTCCACTTT	CATSRVRGAKLSPLHF
TRBJ2-1	TRBV3-1	TRBD2	few	TGTGCCAGCAGCCAAGAACTCGCACTAGCGGGAGGGAATGAGCAGTTCTTC	CASSQELALAGGNEQFF
TRBJ2-7	TRBV12-3/TRBV12-4	-	few	TGTGCCAGCAGTTTAGCGAGCGGCCGGCAGTACTTC	CASSLASGRQYF
TRBJ1-6	TRBV5-1	TRBD1	many	TGCGCCAGCAGCGGAGGACAGGGAAAAGGTTCACCCCTCCACTTT	CASSGGQGKGSPLHF
TRBJ1-5	TRBV2	-	-	TGTGCCAGCAGTTTGGGCCGCTTTTTGCCCCAGCATTTT	CASSLGRFLPQHF
TRBJ1-1	TRBV29-1	-	few	TGCAGCGTTGGGAGGTGGGGTTCGGTTACTGAAGCTTTCTTT	CSVGRWGSVTEAFF
TRBJ1-2	TRBV10-3	-	few	TGTGCCAGCGGGCGTGCCGGGAACTATGGCTACACCTTC	CASGRAGNYGYTF
TRBJ1-1	TRBV19	TRBD1	-	TGTGCCAGTAGTCCCGAGGGGGCTAGGAACACTGAAGCTTTCTTT	CASSPEGARNTEAFF
TRBJ2-7	TRBV27	TRBD1	many	TGTGCCAGCACTGGGACAGGGGGCTACGAGCAGTACTTC	CASTGTGGYEQYF
TRBJ1-2	TRBV5-1	TRBD1	-	TGCGCCAGCAGCGACTCCGGACAGGGGGCCAACTATGGCTACACCTTC	CASSDSGQGANYGYTF
TRBJ2-7	TRBV3-1	TRBD1	-	TGTGCCACACAGACAGGGGGTGACTACGAGCAGTACTTC	CATQTGGDYEQYF
TRBJ2-1	TRBV2	-	-	TGTGCCAGCAGTGAGGGAGCCAGCTCCTACAATGAGCAGTTCTTC	CASSEGASSYNEQFF
TRBJ2-7	TRBV5-5	TRBD1	-	TGTGCCAGCAGCTTAGTTGTGGGAGCAGGGGGCGAGCAGTACTTC	CASSLVVGAGGEQYF
TRBJ2-7	TRBV6-1	TRBD1	-	TGTGCCAGCACCGACCGACAGGGTTCTACCTACGAGCAGTACTTC	CASTDRQGSTYEQYF
TRBJ2-4	TRBV6-4	TRBD2	-	TGTGCCAGCTCTGAGACTAGCGGGGGGGCCTTGGACAGCATTCAGTACTTC	CASSETSGGALDSIQYF
TRBJ2-6	TRBV12-3/TRBV12-4	TRBD1	many	TGTGCCAGCAGTTCCCGGGCGGGACAGGGAGAGATTGGGGCCAACGTCCTGACTTTC	CASSSRAGQGEIGANVLTF
TRBJ2-3	TRBV5-1	-	many	TGCGCCAGCACCGATTTCCTCCTAGGGGATACGCAGTATTTT	CASTDFLLGDTQYF
TRBJ1-2	TRBV20-1	-	few	TGCAGTGCTAGAGTCCCAGGGCAGGGCCTGGGGGGCTACACCTTC	CSARVPGQGLGGYTF
TRBJ2-5	TRBV4-2	TRBD1	-	TGTGCCAGCAGCCAGGGACAGCTTAGGGAGACCCAGTACTTC	CASSQGQLRETQYF
TRBJ2-7	TRBV12-3/TRBV12-4	TRBD1	-	TGTGCCAGCAGTGACAGGGGGCACGTGTTCTACGAGCAGTACTTC	CASSDRGHVFYEQYF
TRBJ1-3	TRBV10-3	-	few	TGTGCCATCAGTGATTGGAGGGCAGGATATGGAAACACCATATATTTT	CAISDWRAGYGNTIYF
TRBJ2-3	TRBV9	TRBD2	few	TGTGCCAGCAGCCAGGGGACTAGTAGTAGGTATACGCAGTATTTT	CASSQGTSSRYTQYF
TRBJ1-2	TRBV4-1	-	few	TGCGCCAGCAGCCAAGATGAGAAGAGCCCCACCGGCTACACCTTC	CASSQDEKSPTGYTF
TRBJ2-3	TRBV5-8	-	-	TGTGCCAGCAGCTTGGCAGGGCGGGTCAGCACAGATACGCAGTATTTT	CASSLAGRVSTDTQYF